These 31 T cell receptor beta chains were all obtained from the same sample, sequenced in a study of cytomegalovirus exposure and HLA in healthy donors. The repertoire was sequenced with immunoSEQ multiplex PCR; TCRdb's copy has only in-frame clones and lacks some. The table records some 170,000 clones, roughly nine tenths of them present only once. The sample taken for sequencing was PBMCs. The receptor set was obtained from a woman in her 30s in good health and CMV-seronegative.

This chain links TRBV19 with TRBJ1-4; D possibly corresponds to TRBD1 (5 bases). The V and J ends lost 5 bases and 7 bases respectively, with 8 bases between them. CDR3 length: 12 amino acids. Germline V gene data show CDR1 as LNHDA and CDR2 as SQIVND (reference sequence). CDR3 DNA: TGTGCCAGTAGTCCAGGGAGTGAAAAACTGTTTTTT. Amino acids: CASSPGSEKLFF. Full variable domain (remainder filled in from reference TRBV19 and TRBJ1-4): DGGITQSPKYLFRKEGQNVTLSCEQNLNHDAMYWYRQDPGQGLRLIYYSQIVNDFQKGDIAEGYSVSREKKESFPLTVTSAQKNPTAFYLCASSPGSEKLFFGSGTQLSVL.

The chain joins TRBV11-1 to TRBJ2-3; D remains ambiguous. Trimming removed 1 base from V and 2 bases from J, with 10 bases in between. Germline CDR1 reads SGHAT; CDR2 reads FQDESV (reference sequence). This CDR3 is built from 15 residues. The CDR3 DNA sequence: TGTGCCAGCAGCTTAGAGGCCAGGCCCACAGATACGCAGTATTTT. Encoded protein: CASSLEARPTDTQYF.

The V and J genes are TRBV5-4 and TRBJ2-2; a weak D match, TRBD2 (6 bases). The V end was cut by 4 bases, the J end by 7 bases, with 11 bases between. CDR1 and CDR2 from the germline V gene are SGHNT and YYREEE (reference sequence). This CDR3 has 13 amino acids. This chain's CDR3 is CASSGGLLGELFF. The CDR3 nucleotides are TGTGCCAGCAGCGGAGGACTACTCGGGGAGCTGTTTTTT.

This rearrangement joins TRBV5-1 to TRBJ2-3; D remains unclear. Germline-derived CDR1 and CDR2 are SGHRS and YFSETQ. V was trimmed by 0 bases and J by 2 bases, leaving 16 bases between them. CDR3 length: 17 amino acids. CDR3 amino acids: CASSLGPGGEPTDTQYF. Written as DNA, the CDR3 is TGCGCCAGCAGCTTGGGTCCCGGCGGTGAGCCCACAGATACGCAGTATTTT.

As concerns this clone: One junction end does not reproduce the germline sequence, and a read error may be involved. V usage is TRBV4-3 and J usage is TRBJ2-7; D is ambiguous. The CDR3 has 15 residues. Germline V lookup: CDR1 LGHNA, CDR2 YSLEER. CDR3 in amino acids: CASSQDPLGYYEQYF. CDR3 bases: TGCGCCAGCAGTCAAGATCCCCTAGGTTACTACGAGCAGTACTTC.

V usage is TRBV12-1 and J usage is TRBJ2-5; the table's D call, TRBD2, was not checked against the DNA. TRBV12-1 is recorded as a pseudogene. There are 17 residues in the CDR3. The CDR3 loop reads CASSSPVSGGYQETQYF. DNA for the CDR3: TGTGCCAGCAGCTCCCCGGTCTCGGGGGGCTACCAAGAGACCCAGTACTTC.

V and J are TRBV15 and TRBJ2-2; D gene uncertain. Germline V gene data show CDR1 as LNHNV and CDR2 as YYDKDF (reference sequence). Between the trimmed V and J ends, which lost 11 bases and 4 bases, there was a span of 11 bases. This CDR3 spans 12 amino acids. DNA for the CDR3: TGTGCCTCTCAACGCGGCACCGGGGAGCTGTTTTTT. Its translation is CASQRGTGELFF.

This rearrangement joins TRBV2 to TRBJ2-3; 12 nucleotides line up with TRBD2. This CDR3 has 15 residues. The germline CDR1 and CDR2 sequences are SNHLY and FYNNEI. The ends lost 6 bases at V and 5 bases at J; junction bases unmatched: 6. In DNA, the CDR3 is TGTGCCAGCAGCGCTAGCGGGGGGGCTGGAGATACGCAGTATTTT. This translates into CASSASGGAGDTQYF. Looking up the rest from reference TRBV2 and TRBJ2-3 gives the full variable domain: EPEVTQTPSHQVTQMGQEVILRCVPISNHLYFYWYRQILGQKVEFLVSFYNNEISEKSEIFDDQFSVERPDGSNFTLKIRSTKLEDSAMYFCASSASGGAGDTQYFGPGTRLTVL.

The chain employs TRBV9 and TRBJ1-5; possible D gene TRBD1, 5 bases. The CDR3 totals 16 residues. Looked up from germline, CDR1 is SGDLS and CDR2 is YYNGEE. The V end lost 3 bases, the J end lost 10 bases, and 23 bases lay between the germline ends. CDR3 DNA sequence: TGTGCCAGCAGCGCCGGGGGAGAAACTCTGGCCTTACCCCAGCATTTT. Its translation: CASSAGGETLALPQHF.

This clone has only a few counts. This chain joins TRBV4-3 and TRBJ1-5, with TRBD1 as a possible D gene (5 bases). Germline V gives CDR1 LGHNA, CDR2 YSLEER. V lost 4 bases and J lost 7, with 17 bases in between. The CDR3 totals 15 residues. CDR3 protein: CASSPDNSAGQPQHF. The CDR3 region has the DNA TGCGCCAGCAGCCCCGACAATTCCGCAGGGCAGCCCCAGCATTTT.

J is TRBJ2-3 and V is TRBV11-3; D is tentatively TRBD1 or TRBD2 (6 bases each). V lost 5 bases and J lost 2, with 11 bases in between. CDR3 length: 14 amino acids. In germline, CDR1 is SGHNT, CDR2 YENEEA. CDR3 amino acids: CASSGGTPTDTQYF. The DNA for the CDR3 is TGTGCCAGCAGCGGGGGGACACCCACAGATACGCAGTATTTT.

The CDR3 here is CASSPEGLSSYEQYF. The DNA for the CDR3 is TGTGCCAGCTCACCGGAGGGGCTTAGCTCCTACGAGCAGTACTTC. The gene calls are TRBV18 and TRBJ2-7, with D tentatively TRBD2 (6 bases). The CDR3 is made up of 15 amino acids. The ends were cut back, 3 bases at V and 0 bases at J, with 12 bases in the middle. Germline V gives CDR1 KGHSH, CDR2 LQKENI.

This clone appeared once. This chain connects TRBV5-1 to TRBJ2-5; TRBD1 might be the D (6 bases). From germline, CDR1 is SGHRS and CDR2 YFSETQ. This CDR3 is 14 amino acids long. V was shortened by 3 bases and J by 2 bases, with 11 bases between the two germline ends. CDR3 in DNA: TGCGCCAGCAGCTCGTCAGGGGTGCAAGAGACCCAGTACTTC. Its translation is CASSSSGVQETQYF. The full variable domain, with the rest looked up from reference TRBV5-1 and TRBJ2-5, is KAGVTQTPRYLIKTRGQQVTLSCSPISGHRSVSWYQQTPGQGLQFLFEYFSETQRNKGNFPGRFSGRQFSNSRSEMNVSTLELGDSALYLCASSSSGVQETQYFGPGTRLLVL.

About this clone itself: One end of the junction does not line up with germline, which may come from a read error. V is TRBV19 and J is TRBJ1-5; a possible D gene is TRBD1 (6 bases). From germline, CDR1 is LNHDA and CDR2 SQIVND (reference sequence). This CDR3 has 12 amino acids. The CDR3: CASSLSGMDSFF. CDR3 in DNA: TGTGCCAGTAGTTTATCGGGTATGGACAGCTTTTTT. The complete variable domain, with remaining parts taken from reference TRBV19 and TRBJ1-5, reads DGGITQSPKYLFRKEGQNVTLSCEQNLNHDAMYWYRQDPGQGLRLIYYSQIVNDFQKGDIAEGYSVSREKKESFPLTVTSAQKNPTAFYLCASSLSGMDSFFGDGTRLSIL.

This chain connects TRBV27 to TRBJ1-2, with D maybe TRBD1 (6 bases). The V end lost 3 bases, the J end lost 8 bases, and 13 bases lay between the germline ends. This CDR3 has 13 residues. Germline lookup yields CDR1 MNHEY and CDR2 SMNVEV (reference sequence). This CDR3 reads CASSFAGAGGYTF. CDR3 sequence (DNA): TGTGCCAGCAGTTTCGCAGGGGCGGGGGGCTACACCTTC.

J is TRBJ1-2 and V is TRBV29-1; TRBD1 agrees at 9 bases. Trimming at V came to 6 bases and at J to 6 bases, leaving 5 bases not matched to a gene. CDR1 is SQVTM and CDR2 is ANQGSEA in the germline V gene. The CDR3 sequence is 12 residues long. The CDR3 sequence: CSVAGTGNGYTF. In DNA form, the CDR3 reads TGCAGCGTCGCCGGGACAGGGAATGGCTACACCTTC.

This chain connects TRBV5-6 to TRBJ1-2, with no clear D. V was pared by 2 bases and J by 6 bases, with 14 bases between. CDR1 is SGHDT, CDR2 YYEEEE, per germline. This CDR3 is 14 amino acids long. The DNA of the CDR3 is TGTGCCAGCAGCTTCCCCGGCAGGCGGAATGGCTACACCTTC. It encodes CASSFPGRRNGYTF.

For the CDR3, the DNA is TGTGCCAGCAGCGCGACAGGCGGCTACACCTTC. Translation gives CASSATGGYTF. The chain carries TRBV9 and TRBJ1-2; the D gene is possibly TRBD1 (6 bases). CDR1 and CDR2 from the germline V gene are SGDLS and YYNGEE. With 3 bases removed from V and 8 bases from J, the gap between germline ends came to 8 bases. This CDR3 has 11 amino acids. Using reference TRBV9 and TRBJ1-2 for the parts outside the CDR3, the full variable domain is DSGVTQTPKHLITATGQRVTLRCSPRSGDLSVYWYQQSLDQGLQFLIQYYNGEERAKGNILERFSAQQFPDLHSELNLSSLELGDSALYFCASSATGGYTFGSGTRLTVV.

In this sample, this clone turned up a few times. This CDR3 is CASDEQAFGYGYTF. CDR3 coding DNA: TGTGCCAGCGACGAACAGGCATTCGGCTATGGCTACACCTTC. The genes are TRBV2 and TRBJ1-2; TRBD1 is a possible D gene (5 bases). This CDR3 spans 14 amino acids. CDR1 is SNHLY, CDR2 FYNNEI, per germline. V dropped 8 bases and J dropped 4 bases, with 17 bases sitting between them.

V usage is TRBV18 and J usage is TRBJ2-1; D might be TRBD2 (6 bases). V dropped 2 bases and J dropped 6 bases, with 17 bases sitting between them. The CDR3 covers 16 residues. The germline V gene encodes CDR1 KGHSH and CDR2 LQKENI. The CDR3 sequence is CASSPYGGFSRNEQFF. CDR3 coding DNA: TGTGCCAGCTCACCATATGGAGGGTTCTCGCGCAATGAGCAGTTCTTC.

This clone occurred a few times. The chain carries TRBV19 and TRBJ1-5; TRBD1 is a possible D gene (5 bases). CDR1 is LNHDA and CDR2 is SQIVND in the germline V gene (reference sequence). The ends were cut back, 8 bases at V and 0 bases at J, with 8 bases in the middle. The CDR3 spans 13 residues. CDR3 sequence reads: CASHRYSNQPQHF. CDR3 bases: TGTGCCAGTCACAGGTATAGCAATCAGCCCCAGCATTTT. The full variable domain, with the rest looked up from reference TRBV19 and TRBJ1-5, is DGGITQSPKYLFRKEGQNVTLSCEQNLNHDAMYWYRQDPGQGLRLIYYSQIVNDFQKGDIAEGYSVSREKKESFPLTVTSAQKNPTAFYLCASHRYSNQPQHFGDGTRLSIL.

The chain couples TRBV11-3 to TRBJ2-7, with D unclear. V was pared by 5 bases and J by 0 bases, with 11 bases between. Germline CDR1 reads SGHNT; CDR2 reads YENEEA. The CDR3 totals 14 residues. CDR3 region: CASSPDGSSYEQYF. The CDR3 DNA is TGTGCCAGCAGCCCGGACGGTAGCTCCTACGAGCAGTACTTC.

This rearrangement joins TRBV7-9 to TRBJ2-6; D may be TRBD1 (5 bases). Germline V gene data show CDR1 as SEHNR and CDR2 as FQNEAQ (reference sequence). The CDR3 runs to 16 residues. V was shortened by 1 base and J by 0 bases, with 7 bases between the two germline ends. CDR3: CASSLVTGSGANVLTF. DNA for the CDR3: TGTGCCAGCAGCTTAGTAACAGGCTCTGGGGCCAACGTCCTGACTTTC.

DNA for the CDR3: TGTGCCTGGAGTTTTAGCGCCTTAAACTACGAGCAGTACTTC. Encoded protein: CAWSFSALNYEQYF. The V call is TRBV30, the J call TRBJ2-7; D possibly corresponds to TRBD2 (5 bases). V shed 2 bases and J shed 3 bases, with 14 bases lying between them. This CDR3 is built from 14 residues. Germline loops: CDR1 GTSNPN, CDR2 SVGIG (reference sequence).

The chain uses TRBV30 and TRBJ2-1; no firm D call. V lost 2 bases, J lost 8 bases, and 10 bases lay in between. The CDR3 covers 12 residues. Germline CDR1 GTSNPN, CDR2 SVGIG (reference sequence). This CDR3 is CAWSLIGYEQFF. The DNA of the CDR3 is TGTGCCTGGAGTCTAATTGGCTATGAGCAGTTCTTC.

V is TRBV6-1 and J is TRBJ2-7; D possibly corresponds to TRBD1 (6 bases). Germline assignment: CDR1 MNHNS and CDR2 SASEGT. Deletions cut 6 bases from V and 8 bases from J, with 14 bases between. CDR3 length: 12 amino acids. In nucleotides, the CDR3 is TGTGCCAGCAGAGCCGACAGGCCCAAGCAGTACTTC. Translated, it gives CASRADRPKQYF.

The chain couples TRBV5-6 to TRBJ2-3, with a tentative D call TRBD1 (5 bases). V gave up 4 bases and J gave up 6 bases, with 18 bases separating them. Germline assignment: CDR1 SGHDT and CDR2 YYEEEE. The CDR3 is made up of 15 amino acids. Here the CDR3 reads CASSHSGPGADTQYF. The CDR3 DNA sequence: TGTGCCAGCAGCCATTCAGGGCCCGGTGCGGATACGCAGTATTTT.

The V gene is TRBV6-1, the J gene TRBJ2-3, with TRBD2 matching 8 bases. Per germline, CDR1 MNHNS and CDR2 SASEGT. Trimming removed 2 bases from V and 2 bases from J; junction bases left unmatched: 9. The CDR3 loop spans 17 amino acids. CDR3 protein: CASSETGGGFITDTQYF. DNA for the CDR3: TGTGCCAGCAGTGAAACTGGCGGGGGGTTTATCACAGATACGCAGTATTTT.

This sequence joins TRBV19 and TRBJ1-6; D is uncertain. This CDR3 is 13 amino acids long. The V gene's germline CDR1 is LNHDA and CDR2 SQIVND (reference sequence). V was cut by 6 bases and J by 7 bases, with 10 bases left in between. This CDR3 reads CASRVGNNSPLHF. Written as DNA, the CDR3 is TGTGCCAGTAGGGTAGGGAACAATTCACCCCTCCACTTT.

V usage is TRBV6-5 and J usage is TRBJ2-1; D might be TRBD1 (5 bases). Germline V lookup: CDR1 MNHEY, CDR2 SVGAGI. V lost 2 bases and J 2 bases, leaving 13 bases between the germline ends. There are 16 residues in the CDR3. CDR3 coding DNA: TGTGCCAGCAGTTACGGGATGGGCAGGGCCTACAATGAGCAGTTCTTC. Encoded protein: CASSYGMGRAYNEQFF.

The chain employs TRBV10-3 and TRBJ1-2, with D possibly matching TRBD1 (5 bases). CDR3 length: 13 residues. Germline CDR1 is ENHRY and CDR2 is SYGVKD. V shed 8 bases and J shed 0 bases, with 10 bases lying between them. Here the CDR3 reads CAIGRQPNYGYTF. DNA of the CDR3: TGTGCCATCGGGAGACAGCCTAACTATGGCTACACCTTC.